This T cell receptor (beta chain) was profiled in a study of a mutant IDH1 vaccine in newly diagnosed glioma. Study summary: The vaccination schedule gave patients eight doses in weeks 1, 3, 5, 7, 11, 15, 19 and 23. Antecedent treatment encompassed radiotherapy, temozolomide, or their combination; the majority received both. Study findings and constraints: Apparently, pseudoprogression bore no relation to changes among the top peripheral T cell clonotypes.

CDR1 is SGHRS and CDR2 is YFSETQ in the germline V gene. V lost 4 bases and J lost 0, with 6 bases in between. This CDR3 has 13 amino acids. Generated by immunoSEQ multiplex PCR, the TCRdb table keeps only in-frame clones and is missing some. The sample contains roughly 45,000 clones, roughly 84% of which appear only once. Time point meaning: week 23, last vaccination. A 20-mer mutant IDH1 peptide at 300 ug was injected subcutaneously with topical imiquimod. Remarks on this clone: What it binds is unknown.

The J gene is TRBJ2-3, the V gene TRBV5-1; D remains ambiguous. This sequence originates from a woman in her late teens or twenties with glioma. Some clones in this sample may be carry-over from other donors' samples. The sequences come from PBMCs, collected from a glioma patient whose treatment included an IDH1 peptide vaccine. The CDR3 sequence: CASSRVSTDTQYF. DNA of the CDR3: TGCGCCAGCAGCCGGGTTAGCACAGATACGCAGTATTTT.